These T cell receptor beta chains were read from a single sample in a study of Ad26.COV2.S vaccination and SARS-CoV-2 variants. The method was immunoSEQ multiplex PCR; TCRdb's version includes in-frame clones alone and lacks a portion of them. The sample holds about 350,000 clones, 86% seen once. The source was peripheral blood, collected in a trial of Ad26.COV2.S vaccine versus placebo. These receptor sequences come from a person aged 18-65 years who received the Ad26.COV2.S COVID-19 vaccine or a placebo. Each CDR3 is given with its conserved first and last residue. D genes are given only for firm matches. A clone size is listed for some rows: how often the clone was seen (once, few, many), or a class if it is expanded.

-,TRBV7-2,TRBJ2-3,-,CASSLVVATDTQYF,TGTGCCAGCAGCTTAGTAGTTGCCACAGATACGCAGTATTTT
TRBD1,TRBV19,TRBJ1-5,-,CASKGQGAGNQPQHF,TGTGCCAGTAAGGGACAGGGGGCAGGTAATCAGCCCCAGCATTTT
TRBD1,TRBV4-3,TRBJ1-2,once,CASSQEPGGVGYGYTF,TGCGCCAGCAGCCAAGAACCAGGGGGCGTGGGCTATGGCTACACCTTC
-,TRBV2,TRBJ2-5,-,CASSEGSRETQYF,TGTGCCAGCAGTGAAGGGTCAAGGGAGACCCAGTACTTC
-,TRBV19,TRBJ1-2,once,CASSIDKNYGYTF,TGTGCCAGTAGCATTGACAAAAACTATGGCTACACCTTC
-,TRBV4-3,TRBJ1-1,once,CASSQAGKAGTEAFF,TGCGCCAGCAGCCAAGCAGGGAAAGCGGGGACTGAAGCTTTCTTT
-,TRBV5-6,TRBJ1-4,-,CASSLGGGAGEKLFF,TGTGCCAGCAGCTTGGGAGGGGGAGCGGGTGAAAAACTGTTTTTT
-,TRBV9,TRBJ1-1,once,CASSVGVVNTEAFF,TGTGCCAGCAGCGTAGGGGTAGTGAACACTGAAGCTTTCTTT
-,TRBV27,TRBJ2-3,-,CASSSRWVGGDTQYF,TGTGCCAGCAGTTCAAGATGGGTGGGGGGAGATACGCAGTATTTT
TRBD1,TRBV5-6,TRBJ1-1,-,CASSLDRGTEAFF,TGTGCCAGCAGCTTGGACAGGGGAACTGAAGCTTTCTTT
TRBD2,TRBV5-1,TRBJ2-5,-,CASSDPGLAPETQYF,TGCGCCAGCAGCGATCCGGGACTAGCCCCTGAGACCCAGTACTTC
TRBD1,TRBV9,TRBJ2-7,-,CASSVGTGYREQYF,TGTGCCAGCAGCGTGGGGACAGGGTATAGAGAGCAGTACTTC
-,TRBV15,TRBJ2-5,-,CATSRVGFQETQYF,TGTGCCACCAGCAGAGTGGGGTTCCAAGAGACCCAGTACTTC
TRBD1,TRBV29-1,TRBJ2-7,once,CSEGQNKFHEQYF,TGCAGCGAGGGACAGAATAAGTTCCACGAGCAGTACTTC
TRBD2,TRBV4-3,TRBJ2-2,-,CASSQDQAGALNTGELFF,TGCGCCAGCAGCCAAGATCAAGCGGGAGCCCTGAACACCGGGGAGCTGTTTTTT
TRBD2,TRBV4-3,TRBJ2-7,-,CASSLSGGTAYEQYF,TGCGCCAGCAGCCTTAGCGGGGGGACCGCCTACGAGCAGTACTTC
-,TRBV29-1,TRBJ2-1,-,CSGGRGTSYNEQFF,TGCAGCGGAGGCAGGGGTACCTCCTACAATGAGCAGTTCTTC
TRBD1,TRBV7-9,TRBJ1-5,-,CASSLQGLGRGNQPQHF,TGTGCCAGCAGCCTACAGGGGTTGGGTCGCGGCAATCAGCCCCAGCATTTT
TRBD2,TRBV4-1,TRBJ2-7,-,CASSQDAGGSSYEQYF,TGCGCCAGCAGCCAAGATGCGGGAGGAAGCTCCTACGAGCAGTACTTC
TRBD2,TRBV19,TRBJ2-2,-,CASSGSGYTGELFF,TGTGCCAGTAGCGGTAGCGGGTACACCGGGGAGCTGTTTTTT
-,TRBV28,TRBJ1-1,-,CASQQGGAGPDGTEAFF,TGTGCCAGCCAACAGGGCGGGGCAGGCCCGGACGGCACTGAAGCTTTCTTT
TRBD2,TRBV25-1,TRBJ2-7,-,CASSGGDSGRVREQYF,TGTGCCAGCAGTGGGGGGGATAGCGGGAGGGTGCGGGAGCAGTACTTC
-,TRBV6-4,TRBJ1-1,-,CASSRTLNTEAFF,TGTGCCAGCAGCAGGACACTGAACACTGAAGCTTTCTTT
-,TRBV11-2,TRBJ2-1,-,CASSLVDPSDEQFF,TGTGCCAGCAGCTTAGTCGACCCCTCGGATGAGCAGTTCTTC
-,TRBV9,TRBJ2-3,-,CASSVSGTRTDTQYF,TGTGCCAGCAGCGTCTCCGGGACTCGCACAGATACGCAGTATTTT
TRBD1,TRBV7-8,TRBJ1-5,-,CASSLGQGGQPQHF,TGTGCCAGCAGCCTAGGACAGGGAGGACAGCCCCAGCATTTT
-,TRBV7-8,TRBJ1-1,-,CASSFERGTEAFF,TGTGCCAGCAGCTTCGAAAGGGGCACTGAAGCTTTCTTT
TRBD1,TRBV28,TRBJ1-3,once,CASSLWTGDSGNTIYF,TGTGCCAGCAGTTTATGGACAGGGGACTCTGGAAACACCATATATTTT
-,TRBV5-6,TRBJ2-7,-,CASSLANYEQYF,TGTGCCAGCAGCTTGGCCAACTACGAGCAGTACTTC
-,TRBV5-1,TRBJ2-5,-,CASSIHPELGETQYF,TGCGCCAGCAGCATTCACCCCGAGTTGGGTGAGACCCAGTACTTC
TRBD2,TRBV5-5,TRBJ2-7,once,CASSILAGFSYEQYF,TGTGCCAGCAGCATTCTAGCGGGGTTCTCCTACGAGCAGTACTTC
-,TRBV24-1,TRBJ1-2,-,CATQHPNYGYTF,TGTGCCACCCAGCACCCTAACTATGGCTACACCTTC
-,TRBV5-5,TRBJ1-5,-,CASSIAEDQPQHF,TGTGCCAGCAGCATCGCAGAGGATCAGCCCCAGCATTTT
-,TRBV11-2,TRBJ1-5,-,CASSLFNQPQHF,TGTGCCAGCAGCTTATTCAATCAGCCCCAGCATTTT
TRBD1,TRBV6-5,TRBJ1-2,-,CASSLTGQRLSMGYTF,TGTGCCAGCAGTTTGACGGGACAGCGATTATCTATGGGCTACACCTTC
TRBD1,TRBV7-9,TRBJ2-3,-,CASSSGQGTDTQYF,TGTGCCAGCAGCTCGGGACAGGGCACAGATACGCAGTATTTT
-,TRBV7-7,TRBJ2-1,-,CASTSTLERGNEQFF,TGTGCTAGCACCTCGACATTGGAACGGGGCAATGAGCAGTTCTTC
-,TRBV19,TRBJ1-2,-,CASSIDAGYYGYTF,TGTGCCAGTAGTATAGATGCCGGCTACTATGGCTACACCTTC
TRBD2,TRBV6-1,TRBJ2-4,-,CASSETSGGAWNIQYF,TGTGCCAGCAGTGAAACTAGCGGGGGGGCCTGGAACATTCAGTACTTC
TRBD2,TRBV24-1,TRBJ2-3,-,CATSEPHSGRSDTQYF,TGTGCCACCAGTGAACCCCATAGCGGGAGATCTGATACGCAGTATTTT
TRBD1,TRBV7-9,TRBJ2-5,-,CASSNPSGTGGRETQYF,TGTGCCAGCAGCAACCCTTCCGGGACAGGGGGCAGGGAGACCCAGTACTTC
-,TRBV10-2,TRBJ1-1,-,CASSEFGVTEAFF,TGCGCCAGCAGTGAGTTCGGGGTTACTGAAGCTTTCTTT
-,TRBV7-2,TRBJ2-7,-,CASSLLAAPAEQYF,TGTGCCAGCAGCTTACTTGCGGCTCCGGCGGAGCAGTACTTC
TRBD2,TRBV19,TRBJ2-1,-,CASSSRERTEQFF,TGTGCCAGTAGTTCGCGGGAGCGAACAGAGCAGTTCTTC
-,TRBV18,TRBJ2-7,-,CASSPPMGDEQYF,TGTGCCAGCTCCCCTCCGATGGGAGACGAGCAGTACTTC
TRBD2,TRBV5-1,TRBJ2-3,-,CASSLEGLAGETDTQYF,TGCGCCAGCAGCTTGGAGGGACTAGCGGGAGAGACAGATACGCAGTATTTT
-,TRBV19,TRBJ1-5,-,CASSISEYSNQPQHF,TGTGCCAGTAGTATTTCGGAATATAGCAATCAGCCCCAGCATTTT
-,TRBV21-1,TRBJ1-1,-,CASSKSAPPRTEAFF,TGTGCCAGCAGCAAATCGGCCCCTCCCAGGACTGAAGCTTTCTTT